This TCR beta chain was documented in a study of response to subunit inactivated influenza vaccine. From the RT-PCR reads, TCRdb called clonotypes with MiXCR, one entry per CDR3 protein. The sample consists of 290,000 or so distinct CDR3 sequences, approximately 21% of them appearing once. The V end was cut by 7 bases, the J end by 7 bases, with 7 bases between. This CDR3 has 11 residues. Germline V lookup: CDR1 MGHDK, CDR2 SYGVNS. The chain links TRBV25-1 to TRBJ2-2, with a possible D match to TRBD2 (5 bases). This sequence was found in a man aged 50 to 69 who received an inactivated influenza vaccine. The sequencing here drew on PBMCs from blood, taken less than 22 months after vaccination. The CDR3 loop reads CASMAGGELFF. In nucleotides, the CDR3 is TGTGCCAGCATGGCGGGCGGGGAGCTGTTTTTT.